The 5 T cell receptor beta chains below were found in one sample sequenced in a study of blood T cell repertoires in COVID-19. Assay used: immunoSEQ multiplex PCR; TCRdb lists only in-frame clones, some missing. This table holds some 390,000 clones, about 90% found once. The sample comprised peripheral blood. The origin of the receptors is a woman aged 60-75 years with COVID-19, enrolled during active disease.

For the CDR3, the DNA is TGTGCCAGTAGTCCCCGCGGTGGGGAGCAGTACTTC. Translating gives CASSPRGGEQYF. The chain links TRBV19 to TRBJ2-7; no clear D gene. Trimming shortened V by 5 bases and J by 7 bases, and 12 bases separated the two germline ends. Germline CDR1 and CDR2: LNHDA and SQIVND (reference sequence). CDR3 length: 12 amino acids.

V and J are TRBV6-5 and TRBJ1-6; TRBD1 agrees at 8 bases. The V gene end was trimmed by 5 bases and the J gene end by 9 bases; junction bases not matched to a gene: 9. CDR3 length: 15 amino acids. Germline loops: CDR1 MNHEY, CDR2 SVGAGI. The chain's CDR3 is CASSSRDRLPSPLHF. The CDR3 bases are TGTGCCAGCAGTAGCCGGGACAGGCTTCCTTCACCCCTCCACTTT.

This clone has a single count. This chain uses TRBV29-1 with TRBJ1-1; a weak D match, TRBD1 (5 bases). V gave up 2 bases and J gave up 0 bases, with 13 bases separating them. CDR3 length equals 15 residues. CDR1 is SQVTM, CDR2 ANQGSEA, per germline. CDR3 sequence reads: CSVESGGAVNTEAFF. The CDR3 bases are TGCAGCGTTGAAAGTGGTGGGGCGGTGAACACTGAAGCTTTCTTT.

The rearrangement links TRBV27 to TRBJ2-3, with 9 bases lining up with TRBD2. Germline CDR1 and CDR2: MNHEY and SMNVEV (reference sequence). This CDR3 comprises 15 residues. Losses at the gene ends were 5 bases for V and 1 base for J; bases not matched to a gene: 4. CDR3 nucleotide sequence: TGTGCCAGCAGTCCACGGACTAGCGGCACAGATACGCAGTATTTT. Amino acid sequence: CASSPRTSGTDTQYF.

CDR3 sequence reads: CASSIEGGRRNEKLFF. In DNA form, the CDR3 reads TGTGCCAGTAGTATTGAGGGTGGCAGAAGAAATGAAAAACTGTTTTTT. The chain couples TRBV19 to TRBJ1-4, with no clear D. Looked up from germline, CDR1 is LNHDA and CDR2 is SQIVND (reference sequence). The CDR3 is 16 amino acids. Trimming pared 3 bases from V and 5 bases from J, leaving 16 bases between.